What follows is one TCR beta chain and its context. Antigen specificity is unknown. The sample is drawn from a study of cytomegalovirus exposure and HLA in healthy donors. Findings of the study overall: Analysis performed later found more than 15,000 TCR beta sequences associated with HLA alleles at 0.05 false discovery rate. A later analysis by the authors found several of the most significant clusters apparently linked to common viral pathogens.

The CDR3 totals 12 residues. Trimming took off 6 bases at V and 6 bases at J, with 14 bases between the two ends. Looked up from germline, CDR1 is SQVTM and CDR2 is ANQGSEA. Researchers ran the PCR with 60 Vbeta and 13 Jbeta primers. The data were produced by immunoSEQ multiplex PCR, yet TCRdb's version contains in-frame clones alone and is incomplete. The sample carries approximately 200,000 clones, 84% recorded once. This TCR was sampled from a boy aged 10-17 years in good health and CMV-seronegative. The chain joins TRBV29-1 to TRBJ1-2; no clear D gene. The sequenced sample was PBMCs. CDR3 sequence: CSVPGAVNGYTF. DNA of the CDR3: TGCAGCGTCCCCGGCGCGGTAAATGGCTACACCTTC.